A single sample is the source of the 3 T cell receptor beta chains below, sequenced in a study of blood T cell repertoires in COVID-19. Produced via immunoSEQ multiplex PCR; TCRdb's table is partial and in-frame only. The sample lists 100,000 to 150,000 clones, roughly 86% occurring once. The specimen sequenced was peripheral blood. These receptors all come from a woman in her seventies with COVID-19, enrolled during active disease.

The CDR3 coding sequence is TGTGCCAGCAGCTTGGCCGTGACAGATAACACCGGGGAGCTGTTTTTT. This codes for CASSLAVTDNTGELFF. The chain employs TRBV5-5 and TRBJ2-2, with D maybe TRBD1 (5 bases). CDR1 is SGHKS, CDR2 YYEKEE, per germline (reference sequence). V was shortened by 0 bases and J by 2 bases, with 11 bases between the two germline ends. The CDR3 loop spans 16 amino acids.

The chain recombines TRBV4-2 with TRBJ2-3; 9 bases fit TRBD2. V lost 4 bases to trimming and J lost 2 bases; unmatched junction nucleotides: 4. The CDR3 is 15 residues long. CDR1 and CDR2 (germline): LGHNA, YNFKEQ. Here the CDR3 DNA reads TGTGCCAGCAGCCTGACTAGCGGTTCCACAGATACGCAGTATTTT. It is translated as CASSLTSGSTDTQYF.

The J gene is TRBJ1-5, the V gene TRBV5-1; 9 bases fit TRBD1. Losses at the gene ends were 6 bases for V and 0 bases for J; bases not matched to a gene: 22. The CDR3 is 21 residues long. Germline values: CDR1 SGHRS, CDR2 YFSETQ. Written as DNA, the CDR3 is TGCGCCAGCAACGATCCCGAGATCCCCCCGACAGGGGGGTATAGCAATCAGCCCCAGCATTTT. Translated: CASNDPEIPPTGGYSNQPQHF. Drawing the rest from reference TRBV5-1 and TRBJ1-5, the complete variable domain is KAGVTQTPRYLIKTRGQQVTLSCSPISGHRSVSWYQQTPGQGLQFLFEYFSETQRNKGNFPGRFSGRQFSNSRSEMNVSTLELGDSALYLCASNDPEIPPTGGYSNQPQHFGDGTRLSIL.